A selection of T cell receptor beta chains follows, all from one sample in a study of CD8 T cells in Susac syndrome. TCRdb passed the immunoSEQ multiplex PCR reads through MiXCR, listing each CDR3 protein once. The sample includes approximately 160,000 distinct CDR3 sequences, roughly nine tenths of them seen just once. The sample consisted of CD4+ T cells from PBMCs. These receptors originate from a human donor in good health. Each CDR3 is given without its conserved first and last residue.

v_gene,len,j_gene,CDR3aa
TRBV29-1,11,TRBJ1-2,SVESSGTQGYT
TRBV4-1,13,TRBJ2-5,ASSQVGSGRETQY
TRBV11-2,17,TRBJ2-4,ASSLGRDRFYPKTNIQY
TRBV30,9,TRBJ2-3,AWSVQDTQY
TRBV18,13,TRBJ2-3,ASSPVLAFTDTQY
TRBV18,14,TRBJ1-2,ASSPGTGQGQAGYT
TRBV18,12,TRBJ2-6,ASSPGDGANVLT
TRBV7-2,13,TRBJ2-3,ASSPSGRSTDTQY
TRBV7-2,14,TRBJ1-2,ASSLRGGSQRYGYT
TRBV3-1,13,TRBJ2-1,ASSPRGGGQVEQF
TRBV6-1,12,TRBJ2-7,ASSEEGLAYEQY
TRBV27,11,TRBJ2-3,ASAYVWRDTQY
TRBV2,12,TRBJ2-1,ATKTSGNYNEQF
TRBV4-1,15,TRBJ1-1,ASSQDSIGTLGAEAF
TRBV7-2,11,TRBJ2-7,ASSLQRTYEQY
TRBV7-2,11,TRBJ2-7,ASSQTTGLEQY
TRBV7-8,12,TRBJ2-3,ASSLPGGEDTQY
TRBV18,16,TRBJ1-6,ASSPQTLGQGSNSPLH
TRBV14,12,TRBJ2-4,ASSQEAGPDIQY
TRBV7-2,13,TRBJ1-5,ASSPNRAGNQPQH
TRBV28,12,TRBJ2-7,ASSLESHGGEQY
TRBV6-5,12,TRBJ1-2,ASSSGTFPYGYT
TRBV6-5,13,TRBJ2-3,ASSPTEVSTDTQY
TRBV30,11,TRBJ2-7,VWSSKGSYEQY
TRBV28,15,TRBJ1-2,ASSLVQGSGNFYGYT
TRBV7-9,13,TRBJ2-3,ASSFWLADTDTQY
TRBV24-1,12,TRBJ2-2,ATRSPGTTGELF
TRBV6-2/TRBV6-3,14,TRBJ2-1,ASSTRLAGGYNEQF
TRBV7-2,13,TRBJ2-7,ASSSRGGATYEQY
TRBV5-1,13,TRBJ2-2,ASSLLSGNTGELF
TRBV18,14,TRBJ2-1,ASSPYLVTAYNEQF
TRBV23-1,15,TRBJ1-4,ASSQSPGQGVNEKLF
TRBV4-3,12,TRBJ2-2,ASRQGTNTGELF
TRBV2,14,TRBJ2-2,ASSRTRGSYTGELF
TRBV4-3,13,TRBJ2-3,ASSQSWTGGDTQY
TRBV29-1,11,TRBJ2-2,SAGTLPTGELF
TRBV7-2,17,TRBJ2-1,ASSFPARTSQSSYNEQF
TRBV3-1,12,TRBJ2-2,ASSQVTGTRELF
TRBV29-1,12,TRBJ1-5,SVIPSGTNQPQH
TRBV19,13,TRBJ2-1,ASSMYGVRANEQF
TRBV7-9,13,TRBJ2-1,ASSLVLPKDNEQF
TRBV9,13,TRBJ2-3,ASSLLSGSTDTQY
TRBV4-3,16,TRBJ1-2,ASSQPTGTPTYNYGYT
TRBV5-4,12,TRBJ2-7,ASSLEGHSYEQY
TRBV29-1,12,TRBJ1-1,SAETGHPNTEAF
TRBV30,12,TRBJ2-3,AWSLGSSTDTQY
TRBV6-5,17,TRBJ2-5,ASSFLPWITTPRQETQY
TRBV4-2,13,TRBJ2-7,ASSQVGSESYEQY
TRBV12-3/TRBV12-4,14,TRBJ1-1,ASSLVLGGANTEAF
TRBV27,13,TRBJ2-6,ASSGEGAGANVLT
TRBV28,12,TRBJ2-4,ASSLEGAGNIQY
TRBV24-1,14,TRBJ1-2,ATSDSETGSLYGYT
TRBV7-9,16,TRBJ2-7,ASSTPLGFGATSYEQY
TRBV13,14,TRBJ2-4,ASSYSGGASKNIQY